The sequence of this T cell receptor (beta chain) was determined in a study of T cell repertoires in cytomegalovirus infection (dated by TCRdb to the late 2010s). Describing the broader study: Donor HLA type was relevant to the analysis, as public TCR beta signatures indicated carriage of CMV infection together with the matching HLA type. Points the paper makes about the study in general: Cumulative frequency of public TCR beta family members discriminated carriers of CMV infection plus the relevant HLA type in this cohort and an independent approximately 350-donor cohort. The ex vivo response was dominated by HLA-C-restricted CMV-specific TCR beta clonotypes, which also provided the single most frequent clonotype in two of eight donors.

With regard to this clonotype: Its cognate antigen has yet to be identified. The input lacks base qualities; no much larger clone sits a single base away.

Relative to germline, V is 5 bases shorter and J is 9 bases shorter, with 23 bases between their ends. According to the germline V gene, CDR1 reads SGHVS and CDR2 reads FQNEAQ. From the cysteine up to the phenylalanine, the CDR3 has a length of 16 residues. Of all the DNA, just the CDR3 is kept, 48 bases in frame from base 1. Sequencing relied on an Illumina HiSeq 1500. TCRdb reworked the public reads: Q25 trimming with fastp, MiXCR clone assembly, productive beta chains retained. CDR3 protein sequences are deduplicated, and each keeps its most common genes and DNA. This sample lists hundreds of thousands of distinct CDR3 sequences; 35% to 45% were detected once. Around 2.8% of the sample is held by the ten biggest clonotypes.

The material sequenced was PBMCs. The V gene is TRBV7-8 and the J gene is TRBJ1-5, with the identity of the D gene unclear. The sequence derives from a human donor in good health (CMV status not recorded). Some clones in this sample may be carry-over from other donors' samples. The CDR3 in this case is CASSRSGFGLGMPQHF. In nucleotides, the sequence is TGTGCCAGCAGCCGGTCCGGTTTTGGTCTCGGTATGCCCCAGCATTTT.